The rows below give T cell receptor beta chains drawn from one sample of a study of beta chain features in type 1 diabetes. Profiled with immunoSEQ multiplex PCR; TCRdb holds only in-frame clones, not every one. The sample yields around 150,000 clones, around 8% seen once. The specimen was central memory CD4+ T cells from blood. These receptors all stem from a man between 18 and 29 years old in good health. The CDR3 runs from the conserved cysteine through the conserved F or W. The order of the fields is D gene, V gene, J gene, CDR3 length, CDR3 protein. A D gene is named only where the DNA matches it firmly.

TRBD1	TRBV10-3	TRBJ1-2	15	CAISPRDRALAGYTF
.	TRBV6-5	TRBJ2-7	12	CASGGDTYEQYF
TRBD1	TRBV7-9	TRBJ1-4	14	CASSWGQGNEKLFF
.	TRBV6-5	TRBJ2-7	15	CASSNSGVPSYEQYF
TRBD1	TRBV29-1	TRBJ1-2	12	CSASRDRYGYTF
TRBD2	TRBV28	TRBJ2-1	15	CASSLGGSSYNEQFF
.	TRBV9	TRBJ2-1	14	CASSPATIDNEQFF
.	TRBV5-1	TRBJ2-2	15	CASSLGAFQARELFF
.	TRBV10-3	TRBJ2-7	13	CAISARGEYEQYF
.	TRBV2	TRBJ2-7	12	CASSYAQNEQYF
.	TRBV7-2	TRBJ2-5	17	CASSLVGAGLRGETQYF
TRBD2	TRBV7-9	TRBJ2-7	14	CASSLPGLAAEQYF
.	TRBV5-6	TRBJ1-1	12	CASSYGRTEAFF
.	TRBV6-5	TRBJ2-5	16	CASSYSPGFNQETQYF
TRBD2	TRBV7-7	TRBJ2-5	14	CASSLGRVGETQYF
.	TRBV15	TRBJ2-5	12	CATRTARETQYF
TRBD2	TRBV5-1	TRBJ2-5	15	CASSPQLAGEETQYF
.	TRBV27	TRBJ2-4	17	CASSSQDRYLAKNIQYF
TRBD2	TRBV7-2	TRBJ2-7	15	CASSFSGSLTYEQYF
.	TRBV28	TRBJ1-4	16	CASSSPQGATNEKLFF
.	TRBV7-2	TRBJ1-1	14	CASSQISTNTEAFF
.	TRBV28	TRBJ1-5	14	CASSRSGVGQPQHF
TRBD1	TRBV5-1	TRBJ2-7	14	CASSSTGQGYEQYF
TRBD1	TRBV19	TRBJ1-2	15	CASTPWDREDYGYTF
.	TRBV21-1	TRBJ1-5	15	CASNAAQGGGQPQHF
TRBD1	TRBV7-3	TRBJ2-2	17	CASSLAGGGSGTGELFF
TRBD1	TRBV11-2	TRBJ2-3	16	CASSPARDRRIDTQYF
TRBD1	TRBV30	TRBJ1-4	13	CARTTGSNEKLFF
TRBD1	TRBV6-5	TRBJ1-2	16	CASSYSRTGLRDGYTF
TRBD2	TRBV2	TRBJ2-5	12	CASGLAGQTQYF
.	TRBV29-1	TRBJ2-1	12	CSVPGVYNEQFF
.	TRBV6-5	TRBJ1-5	13	CASSQNRDQPQHF
.	TRBV7-8	TRBJ2-3	15	CASSPGRGGTDTQYF
.	TRBV30	TRBJ1-6	21	CAWSVNRQGGLFLAYNSPLHF
TRBD2	TRBV7-9	TRBJ2-1	17	CASSSRTSGRALDEQFF
.	TRBV30	TRBJ1-2	13	CACSGGSSYGYTF
.	TRBV7-2	TRBJ2-2	13	CASSLQETGELFF
TRBD1	TRBV19	TRBJ1-2	13	CASSQQGAGGYTF
.	TRBV9	TRBJ1-1	13	CASSADQGDEAFF
.	TRBV28	TRBJ2-7	13	CASSPGSGYEQYF
.	TRBV18	TRBJ2-5	13	CASSPSGQETQYF
.	TRBV19	TRBJ2-2	14	CASSVRAKGGELFF
TRBD1	TRBV5-1	TRBJ2-7	13	CASSTGTGTEQYF
TRBD2	TRBV28	TRBJ2-1	16	CASSWTSGSSYNEQFF
.	TRBV5-4	TRBJ1-2	16	CASSLAQGRGSYGYTF
.	TRBV19	TRBJ2-3	14	CATRSRGGDGTQYF
.	TRBV30	TRBJ1-1	13	CAWRRLVNTEAFF
.	TRBV28	TRBJ2-7	13	CASIDSSFYEQYF
TRBD2	TRBV7-9	TRBJ2-1	19	CASSFAVAGGRHKYNEQFF
.	TRBV5-1	TRBJ1-1	14	CASSLHPRGTEAFF
.	TRBV29-1	TRBJ2-5	12	CSAGTGIRTQYF
TRBD2	TRBV4-2	TRBJ2-2	18	CASSLRTSGTSNTGELFF